This T cell receptor beta chain was identified during a study of cytomegalovirus exposure and HLA in healthy donors. Overall study: Among the roughly 400 donors who were genotyped, 81% fell in the genetic ancestry cluster that is associated with self-reported Caucasian donors.

V shed 4 bases, J shed 1 base, and the junction held 9 bases outside the gene matches. CDR3 length: 17 amino acids. Germline V gives CDR1 MGHRA, CDR2 YSYEKL. All donors participated as healthy donors of bone marrow. There were likely unrecorded immune exposures, though donors were nominally healthy when sampled. In the PCR, 60 Vbeta and 13 Jbeta primers were used. Method: immunoSEQ multiplex PCR; TCRdb's copy keeps in-frame clones and lacks some. Seen here are roughly 150,000 clones, roughly 70% observed once, and the top ten hold 2.1%. Regarding the study as a whole: Overall, roughly 170 TCR beta chains were annotated as cytomegalovirus-associated.

About this clone itself: Its antigen is undetermined.

This clonotype was sampled from an older woman in good health and CMV-seropositive. The chain combines TRBV4-1 with TRBJ2-2; 7 nucleotides agree with TRBD1. The sequencing input was PBMCs. The CDR3, as DNA: TGCGCCAGCAGCCTTTCACCGGGACAGAGGAACACCGGGGAGCTGTTTTTT. It specifies CASSLSPGQRNTGELFF.